The rows below give T cell receptor beta chains drawn from one sample of a study of beta chain features in type 1 diabetes. Libraries were prepared by immunoSEQ multiplex PCR; TCRdb keeps only in-frame clonotypes and omits some of them. In the table there are under 300,000 clones, 7% to 9% of which are singletons. Sequencing was done on a sample of central memory CD4+ T cells from blood. The receptors derive from a woman aged 18-29 years in good health. CDR3s include the opening cysteine and the closing phenylalanine or tryptophan. A D gene is named only where the DNA matches it firmly. Some rows mark clone size as missing; the rest say once, few, many or name a class of expanded clone.

clone_size,cdr3_length,v_call,j_call,d_call,cdr3_nt,cdr3_aa
few,17,TRBV18,TRBJ2-3,TRBD2,TGTGCCAGCTCACCAATGCGGGGGGAATCCGACACAGATACGCAGTATTTT,CASSPMRGESDTDTQYF
many,16,TRBV2,TRBJ2-1,TRBD1,TGTGCCAGCAGTCCTAGACGGGACAGCTCCTACAATGAGCAGTTCTTC,CASSPRRDSSYNEQFF
few,14,TRBV5-4,TRBJ1-5,NA,TGTGCCAGCAGCTTACTCATGACAGCTCAGCCCCAGCATTTT,CASSLLMTAQPQHF
NA,16,TRBV28,TRBJ2-1,NA,TGTGCCAGCAGTTTAATGGCGGGCTACTTGAACGATGAGCAGTTCTTC,CASSLMAGYLNDEQFF
few,16,TRBV6-9,TRBJ1-4,TRBD1,TGTGCCAGCAGTTATTATCGGGCAGGGGGGTGTGAAAAACTGTTTTTT,CASSYYRAGGCEKLFF
many,15,TRBV7-9,TRBJ2-7,NA,TGTGCCAGCAGCTTAGTCGTGACTAGAAGCGACGAGCAGTACTTC,CASSLVVTRSDEQYF
many,12,TRBV29-1,TRBJ2-3,NA,TGCAGCGTTGAGGAGTGGGCAGATACGCAGTATTTT,CSVEEWADTQYF
NA,18,TRBV4-1,TRBJ2-3,TRBD2,TGCGCCAGCAGCCACCCATCCGGGACTAGCGTTAGCACAGATACGCAGTATTTT,CASSHPSGTSVSTDTQYF
many,13,TRBV14,TRBJ1-1,NA,TGTGCCAGCAGCCAAGACCGGAACACTGAAGCTTTCTTT,CASSQDRNTEAFF
many,14,TRBV10-3,TRBJ2-5,TRBD1,TGTGCCATCAGTGACGTCACAGGGGAAGAGACCCAGTACTTC,CAISDVTGEETQYF
few,16,TRBV6-6,TRBJ1-3,NA,TGTGCCAGCAGTTATCCGATGACGGGGTACGGAAACACCATATATTTT,CASSYPMTGYGNTIYF
NA,11,TRBV13,TRBJ1-1,NA,TGTGCCAGCAGCTTAGGCCGCATAGCTTTCTTT,CASSLGRIAFF
NA,15,TRBV30,TRBJ2-1,TRBD2,TGTGCCTGGAGGTTTGGGGCTAGCGGGAAAGATGAGCAGTTCTTC,CAWRFGASGKDEQFF
NA,20,TRBV10-3,TRBJ2-3,TRBD2,TGTGCCATCAGTGAGTCTTTGGCTAGCGGGGGCCATGCTAGCACAGATACGCAGTATTTT,CAISESLASGGHASTDTQYF
few,12,TRBV28,TRBJ1-1,NA,TGTGCCAGCACCCCGATGAACACTGAAGCTTTCTTT,CASTPMNTEAFF
few,14,TRBV6-6,TRBJ1-1,NA,TGTGCCAGCAGTTACGGTGAGGAGAACACTGAAGCTTTCTTT,CASSYGEENTEAFF
NA,14,TRBV6-5,TRBJ1-1,NA,TGTGCCAGCACCCTAGGAGGGGGGAACACTGAAGCTTTCTTT,CASTLGGGNTEAFF
few,13,TRBV7-3,TRBJ2-2,NA,TGTGCCAGCAGCTCCCTGGCGTCCGGGGAGCTGTTTTTT,CASSSLASGELFF
few,12,TRBV2,TRBJ1-2,NA,TGTGCCAGCAGTTGGGGCCGTGAGGGCTACACCTTC,CASSWGREGYTF
NA,13,TRBV7-8,TRBJ2-7,NA,TGTGCCAGCAGCTTAGGGATCCTCTACGAGCAGTACTTC,CASSLGILYEQYF
many,15,TRBV2,TRBJ2-3,NA,TGTGCCAGCAGTTGGGACGCGCCTAGCACAGATACGCAGTATTTT,CASSWDAPSTDTQYF
NA,14,TRBV4-3,TRBJ2-3,TRBD1,TGCGCCAGCAGCCAACAGGGGGCCACAGATACGCAGTATTTT,CASSQQGATDTQYF
few,13,TRBV18,TRBJ1-2,NA,TGTGCCAGCTCACCGGAGGTGGGGGATGGCTACACCTTC,CASSPEVGDGYTF
few,13,TRBV2,TRBJ1-1,NA,TGTGCCAGCAGAGGGGACGGTGGCACTGAAGCTTTCTTT,CASRGDGGTEAFF
NA,13,TRBV4-3,TRBJ2-2,NA,TGCGCCAGCAGACGAGAGAACACCGGGGAGCTGTTTTTT,CASRRENTGELFF
NA,15,TRBV6-6,TRBJ2-6,NA,TGTGCCAGCAGTCCCGGGGGATCTGGGGCCAACGTCCTGACTTTC,CASSPGGSGANVLTF
few,15,TRBV7-8,TRBJ1-5,NA,TGTGCCAGCAGCCCCGCGGGGGGGACCAATCAGCCCCAGCATTTT,CASSPAGGTNQPQHF
few,17,TRBV5-1,TRBJ2-3,NA,TGCGCCAGCAGCTCCCAGGAACCGGGCCCCCAATTGGAAACGCAGTATTTT,CASSSQEPGPQLETQYF
few,14,TRBV28,TRBJ2-4,NA,TGTGCCAGCAGTTTAGCCGACAGAAAAAACATTCAGTACTTC,CASSLADRKNIQYF
NA,14,TRBV5-5,TRBJ2-5,TRBD2,TGTGCCAGCAGACGTCCGGGACTAGCGGGGACCCAGTACTTC,CASRRPGLAGTQYF
few,15,TRBV5-1,TRBJ2-2,NA,TGCGCCAGCAGCCGCGGGACTGCCGGAGCCGGGGAGCTGTTTTTT,CASSRGTAGAGELFF
NA,12,TRBV7-9,TRBJ1-2,NA,TGTGCCAGCAGCATGGCAAACTATGGCTACACCTTC,CASSMANYGYTF
few,14,TRBV6-5,TRBJ2-7,TRBD1,TGTGCCAGCAGTCCCGGACAGGGGAGCGGCGAGCAGTACTTC,CASSPGQGSGEQYF
NA,15,TRBV6-5,TRBJ2-1,TRBD1,TGTGCCAGCAGTTCCCAGGGACAGGGGTTCAATGAGCAGTTCTTC,CASSSQGQGFNEQFF
few,14,TRBV2,TRBJ1-1,TRBD1,TGTGCCAGCAGTCAACAGGGGCAGCACACTGAAGCTTTCTTT,CASSQQGQHTEAFF
few,14,TRBV9,TRBJ2-1,NA,TGTGCCAGCAGCGTAGAAGGTGGCAGCCATGAGCAGTTCTTC,CASSVEGGSHEQFF
many,14,TRBV5-1,TRBJ2-7,TRBD1,TGCGCCAGCAGCCACAAAACAGGGGCCCACGAGCAGTACTTC,CASSHKTGAHEQYF
NA,15,TRBV28,TRBJ1-6,NA,TGTGCCAGCAGTTTCTCCGGACAGTTTAATTCACCCCTCCACTTT,CASSFSGQFNSPLHF
NA,11,TRBV4-3,TRBJ1-1,NA,TGCGCCAGCAGCCAAGCAGGTGAAGCTTTCTTT,CASSQAGEAFF
few,16,TRBV7-2,TRBJ2-2,TRBD1,TGTGCCAGCAGCCTACAAGCGACAGGGGAGGCCGGGGAGCTGTTTTTT,CASSLQATGEAGELFF
NA,12,TRBV29-1,TRBJ2-4,NA,TGCAGCGTTGAAGATATTCCGGGTATTCAGTACTTC,CSVEDIPGIQYF
few,13,TRBV7-2,TRBJ2-5,NA,TGTGCCAGCAGCCTCGGGACTTGGGAGACCCAGTACTTC,CASSLGTWETQYF
few,14,TRBV14,TRBJ2-7,NA,TGTGCCAGCAGCCGGGACCTTGGCTCCTACGAGCAGTACTTC,CASSRDLGSYEQYF
few,15,TRBV5-5,TRBJ2-1,TRBD1,TGTGCCAGCAGCTCCTCGACAGGGGGCGGAAATGAGCAGTTCTTC,CASSSSTGGGNEQFF
few,15,TRBV6-5,TRBJ2-1,NA,TGTGCCAGCAGTTCTTTGGGGGAGGCTTACAATGAGCAGTTCTTC,CASSSLGEAYNEQFF
NA,13,TRBV30,TRBJ1-2,TRBD1,TGTACCTGGAGTGAACAGGGGAGGAGAGGCTACACCTTC,CTWSEQGRRGYTF
few,15,TRBV25-1,TRBJ1-2,NA,TGTGCCAGCAGTGGCACCTGGGGCTTACTCTATGGCTACACCTTC,CASSGTWGLLYGYTF
few,14,TRBV30,TRBJ1-3,NA,TGTGCCTTTGCAGGGGCCGTTGCTGGAAACACCATATATTTT,CAFAGAVAGNTIYF
few,16,TRBV7-9,TRBJ1-2,TRBD1,TGTGCCAGCAGCACGCCCAGGACAGGATCGCGCTATGGCTACACCTTC,CASSTPRTGSRYGYTF